The subject of this entry is one T cell receptor (beta chain). Its specificity is unknown. Every patient experienced relapse after autologous stem cell transplantation, and brentuximab vedotin exposure varied. Using magnetic negative selection, the CD4+ T cells were separated out of thawed PBMCs. Best responses included complete response and partial response; otherwise, the best response was progressive disease. Data came from immunoSEQ multiplex PCR; TCRdb stores just in-frame clones and leaves some out. Of about 12,000 clones in the sample, roughly 90% were seen once. These data come from a study of PD-1 blockade in classical Hodgkin lymphoma. Study observations and caveats: Prior to therapy, complete responders displayed diversity much like that of newly diagnosed patients. Exclusion removed patients who began nivolumab under 1 year after ASCT. Relapsed/refractory patients reportedly had the lowest baseline TCR diversity, below newly diagnosed patients, who were below healthy donors.

Germline CDR1 WSHSY, CDR2 SAAADI. The length of the CDR3 is 13 residues. Trimming removed 7 bases from V and 10 bases from J; junction bases left unmatched: 6. This receptor was obtained from a human donor with classical Hodgkin lymphoma. The sequences come from CD4+ T cells from blood, collected at baseline. The genes are TRBV10-2 and TRBJ1-6; TRBD1 matches at 8 bases. The CDR3 here is CASKTGAASPLHF. The CDR3 DNA is TGCGCCAGCAAGACAGGGGCGGCCTCACCCCTCCACTTT.